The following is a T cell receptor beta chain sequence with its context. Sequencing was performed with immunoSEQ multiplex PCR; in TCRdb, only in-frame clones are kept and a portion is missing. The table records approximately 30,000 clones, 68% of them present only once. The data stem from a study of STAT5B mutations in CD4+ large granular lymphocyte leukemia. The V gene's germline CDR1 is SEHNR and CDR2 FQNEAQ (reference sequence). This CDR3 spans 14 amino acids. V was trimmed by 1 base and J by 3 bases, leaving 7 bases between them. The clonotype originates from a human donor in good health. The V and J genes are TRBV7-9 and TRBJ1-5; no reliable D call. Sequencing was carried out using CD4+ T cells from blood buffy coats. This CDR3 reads CASSLEGVNQPQHF. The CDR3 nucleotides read TGTGCCAGCAGCTTAGAGGGAGTCAATCAGCCCCAGCATTTT. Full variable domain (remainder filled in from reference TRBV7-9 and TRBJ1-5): DTGVSQNPRHKITKRGQNVTFRCDPISEHNRLYWYRQTLGQGPEFLTYFQNEAQLEKSRLLSDRFSAERPKGSFSTLEIQRTEQGDSAMYLCASSLEGVNQPQHFGDGTRLSIL.